This record concerns one T cell receptor (beta chain) sequence. The target antigen is unknown. No patient escaped relapse after autologous stem cell transplantation, and brentuximab vedotin exposure varied. This sample was included in a study of PD-1 blockade in classical Hodgkin lymphoma. Study-wide findings and caveats: Patients newly diagnosed and complete responders had comparable baseline diversity. Lower baseline TCR diversity was reported for newly diagnosed patients than for healthy donors. The study found that TCR diversity rose significantly by C4D1 in CD4+ but not CD8+ cells.

Only in-frame clones appear in the TCRdb table, and some are missing; sequencing was by immunoSEQ multiplex PCR. The sample has 35,000 to 45,000 clones, around 86% seen once; the top ten hold approximately 8.8%. V lost 3 bases, J lost 4 bases, and 11 bases stayed unmatched. CDR1 MGHRA and CDR2 YSYEKL come from the germline V gene. The CDR3 extends over 17 amino acids. This sequence joins TRBV4-1 and TRBJ1-2, with 10 bases lining up with TRBD1. The receptor was isolated from a human donor with classical Hodgkin lymphoma. The sample in question was peripheral blood mononuclear cells (PBMCs), obtained at baseline. The CDR3 sequence is CASSQTGGAGNIYGYTF. The DNA of the CDR3 is TGCGCCAGCAGCCAGACAGGGGGCGCCGGGAATATCTATGGCTACACCTTC.